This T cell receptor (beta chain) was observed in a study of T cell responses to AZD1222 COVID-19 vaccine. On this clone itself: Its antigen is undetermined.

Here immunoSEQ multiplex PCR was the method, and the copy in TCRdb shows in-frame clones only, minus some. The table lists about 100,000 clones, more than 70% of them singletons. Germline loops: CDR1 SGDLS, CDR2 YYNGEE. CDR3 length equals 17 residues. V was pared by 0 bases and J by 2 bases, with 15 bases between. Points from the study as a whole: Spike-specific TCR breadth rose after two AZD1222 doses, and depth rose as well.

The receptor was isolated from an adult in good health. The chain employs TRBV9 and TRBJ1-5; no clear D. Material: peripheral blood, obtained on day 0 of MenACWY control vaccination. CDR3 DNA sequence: TGTGCCAGCAGCGTAGTAGGTTGGCGGGAGGGCAATCAGCCCCAGCATTTT. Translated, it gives CASSVVGWREGNQPQHF.